The 19 T cell receptor beta chains reported below all come from one sample, sequenced in a study of blood T cell repertoires in COVID-19. Profiled with immunoSEQ multiplex PCR; TCRdb holds only in-frame clones, not every one. Among approximately 130,000 clones listed, roughly 79% were seen once. Sequences were obtained from peripheral blood. These receptors were collected from a human donor in a cohort sampled during active COVID-19.

The chain is built from TRBV30 and TRBJ1-5; TRBD1 is a possible D gene (6 bases). CDR3 length equals 15 residues. With 1 base removed from V and 2 bases from J, the gap between germline ends came to 12 bases. Germline CDR1 GTSNPN, CDR2 SVGIG (reference sequence). CDR3 sequence: CAWSAGTSGNQPQHF. For the CDR3, the DNA is TGTGCCTGGAGTGCCGGGACAAGCGGCAATCAGCCCCAGCATTTT.

The chain links TRBV18 to TRBJ1-3; D unresolved. The CDR3 runs to 15 residues. Germline loops: CDR1 KGHSH, CDR2 LQKENI. Trimming shortened V by 2 bases and J by 1 base, and 9 bases separated the two germline ends. CDR3 bases: TGTGCCAGCTCACCATATTCCGGGTCTGGAAACACCATATATTTT. Translated, it gives CASSPYSGSGNTIYF.

The chain carries TRBV30 and TRBJ2-5, with 11 bases aligning to TRBD2. The length of the CDR3 is 14 residues. Trimming removed 3 bases from V and 5 bases from J; junction bases left unmatched: 5. The V gene's germline CDR1 is GTSNPN and CDR2 SVGIG (reference sequence). The CDR3 region is CAWRVSGGVETQYF. The CDR3 region has the DNA TGTGCCTGGAGAGTTAGCGGGGGGGTGGAGACCCAGTACTTC.

The rearrangement joins TRBV19 to TRBJ1-2; possible D gene TRBD1, 6 bases. Germline values: CDR1 LNHDA, CDR2 SQIVND (reference sequence). The CDR3 is 13 residues long. V lost 5 bases and J lost 1, with 8 bases in between. The CDR3 nucleotides read TGTGCCAGTAGTGGGGACAATAACTATGGCTACACCTTC. Translating gives CASSGDNNYGYTF.

This clone has a handful of counts. This chain connects TRBV28 to TRBJ2-1, with TRBD2 matching 9 bases. In germline, CDR1 is MDHEN, CDR2 SYDVKM. V shed 2 bases, J shed 4 bases, and the junction held 0 bases outside the gene matches. The CDR3 sequence is 14 residues long. The CDR3 here is CASSLLAGYNEQFF. As DNA, the CDR3 is TGTGCCAGCAGTTTACTAGCGGGGTACAATGAGCAGTTCTTC.

CDR3 loop: CASNRQAFEETQYF. The CDR3, as DNA: TGTGCCAGCAATCGACAGGCCTTTGAGGAGACCCAGTACTTC. The chain combines TRBV2 with TRBJ2-5; possible D gene TRBD1, 6 bases. The V end lost 7 bases, the J end lost 5 bases, and 17 bases lay between the germline ends. Germline CDR1 is SNHLY and CDR2 is FYNNEI. The CDR3 is 14 amino acids.

This chain joins TRBV29-1 and TRBJ1-5; TRBD1 might be the D (5 bases). Germline V CDR1 and CDR2: SQVTM, ANQGSEA. The germline V and J ends were trimmed by 5 bases and 5 bases, with 10 bases remaining between them. The CDR3 has 12 residues. CDR3 DNA: TGCAGCGTTTCCTCGGGGGATCAGCCCCAGCATTTT. It codes for CSVSSGDQPQHF.

The V call is TRBV7-8, the J call TRBJ1-2; 9 bases match TRBD1. The CDR3 is 14 amino acids. Trimming cost V 5 bases and J 4 bases; bases outside gene matches: 5. The germline gives CDR1 SGHVS, CDR2 FQNEAQ. In DNA, the CDR3 is TGTGCCAGCAGCCCTACAGGGGGCAGCTATGGCTACACCTTC. Amino acids: CASSPTGGSYGYTF.

This clone has a handful of counts. The gene calls are TRBV30 and TRBJ2-7, with a possible D match to TRBD2 (6 bases). Trimming took 3 bases from V and 0 from J, leaving 15 bases between them. CDR1 is GTSNPN, CDR2 SVGIG, per germline (reference sequence). The CDR3 runs to 15 residues. The CDR3 region is CAWRPLGLSSYEQYF. The CDR3 bases are TGTGCCTGGAGGCCCCTGGGACTCAGCTCCTACGAGCAGTACTTC.

The chain uses TRBV27 and TRBJ1-1; D unclear. There are 15 residues in the CDR3. The germline V gene encodes CDR1 MNHEY and CDR2 SMNVEV (reference sequence). The germline V and J ends were trimmed by 1 base and 2 bases, with 11 bases remaining between them. CDR3 sequence (DNA): TGTGCCAGCAGTTTATTTCCCGGTTCAAACACTGAAGCTTTCTTT. Its translation: CASSLFPGSNTEAFF.

This CDR3 is CASSPPVFTFLGTDTQYF. The CDR3 coding sequence is TGTGCCAGCTCACCACCGGTCTTTACATTCTTGGGCACAGATACGCAGTATTTT. This chain links TRBV18 with TRBJ2-3; D unclear. V was pared by 0 bases and J by 1 base, with 17 bases between. Per germline, CDR1 KGHSH and CDR2 LQKENI. This CDR3 is 18 amino acids long.

This clone was observed a single time. The gene calls are TRBV7-2 and TRBJ2-7, with TRBD2 identical over 13 bases. CDR3 length: 18 residues. Looked up from germline, CDR1 is SGHTA and CDR2 is FQGNSA. V dropped 1 base and J dropped 2; count of bases not matched to a gene: 8. Written as DNA, the CDR3 is TGTGCCAGCAGCTTAGACCGACTAGCGGGGGGATATACCTACGAGCAGTACTTC. Its protein product is CASSLDRLAGGYTYEQYF.

The chain recombines TRBV5-1 with TRBJ1-1, with 9 bases aligning to TRBD1. The CDR3 has 14 amino acids. J gave up 5 bases and V 4 bases, and 6 bases lay outside the gene matches. The germline V gene encodes CDR1 SGHRS and CDR2 YFSETQ. The CDR3 loop is CASSPRQGGTEAFF. The CDR3 bases are TGCGCCAGCAGCCCTAGACAGGGGGGGACTGAAGCTTTCTTT. The full variable domain, with the rest looked up from reference TRBV5-1 and TRBJ1-1, is KAGVTQTPRYLIKTRGQQVTLSCSPISGHRSVSWYQQTPGQGLQFLFEYFSETQRNKGNFPGRFSGRQFSNSRSEMNVSTLELGDSALYLCASSPRQGGTEAFFGQGTRLTVV.

J is TRBJ2-2 and V is TRBV19; the D gene is possibly TRBD2 (5 bases). The CDR3 runs 15 residues. Trimming cost V 2 bases and J 7 bases, with 14 bases left between them. Germline V lookup: CDR1 LNHDA, CDR2 SQIVND (reference sequence). The CDR3 sequence: CASSISRGLGGELFF. CDR3 DNA: TGTGCCAGTAGTATAAGTCGAGGACTCGGCGGGGAGCTGTTTTTT. Complete variable domain (other parts from reference TRBV19 and TRBJ2-2): DGGITQSPKYLFRKEGQNVTLSCEQNLNHDAMYWYRQDPGQGLRLIYYSQIVNDFQKGDIAEGYSVSREKKESFPLTVTSAQKNPTAFYLCASSISRGLGGELFFGEGSRLTVL.

V is TRBV3-1 (or the pseudogene TRBV3-2) and J is TRBJ1-4, with 7 bases aligning to TRBD1. Trimming cost V 1 base and J 17 bases; bases outside gene matches: 4. Germline CDR1 and CDR2: LGHDT and YNNKEL (reference sequence). The CDR3 spans 11 residues. The CDR3 reads CASSQGTGTFF. CDR3 DNA sequence: TGTGCCAGCAGCCAAGGGACAGGAACTTTTTTT.

The chain links TRBV28 to TRBJ2-7, with D possibly being TRBD2 (6 bases). The V and J ends lost 5 bases and 2 bases respectively, with 13 bases between them. Looked up from germline, CDR1 is MDHEN and CDR2 is SYDVKM. CDR3 length equals 14 residues. The CDR3: CASSNPGGAYEQYF. The CDR3 coding sequence is TGTGCCAGCAGTAATCCCGGAGGGGCCTACGAGCAGTACTTC.

This chain joins TRBV6-5 and TRBJ1-1, with D tentatively TRBD1 (5 bases). There are 13 residues in the CDR3. Germline V gives CDR1 MNHEY, CDR2 SVGAGI. Trimming removed 7 bases at V and 1 base at J, with 10 bases between. The CDR3 DNA reads TGTGCCAGCATAGGGGCCCGGAACACTGAAGCTTTCTTT. It specifies CASIGARNTEAFF.

The chain joins TRBV7-9 to TRBJ1-1; the D is unclear. Trimming cost V 2 bases and J 5 bases, with 12 bases left between them. Germline V lookup: CDR1 SEHNR, CDR2 FQNEAQ (reference sequence). CDR3 length: 14 amino acids. The CDR3 nucleotides read TGTGCCAGCAGCTTAAGTGAGAGGAGGACTGAAGCTTTCTTT. Its protein is CASSLSERRTEAFF.

The chain uses TRBV28 and TRBJ1-2, with 7 bases fitting TRBD1. V trimming: 5 bases; J trimming: 7 bases; junction bases outside the gene matches: 13. Germline values: CDR1 MDHEN, CDR2 SYDVKM. The CDR3 is made up of 15 amino acids. The CDR3 DNA is TGTGCCAGCAGTCATCGACAGGGCGTAGGGGGTGGCTACACCTTC. It is translated as CASSHRQGVGGGYTF.